This is a list of T cell receptor beta chains from one sample in a study of blood T cell repertoires in COVID-19. Sequencing used immunoSEQ multiplex PCR; TCRdb keeps in-frame clones, though not all of them. The repertoire holds 75,000 to 80,000 clones, with roughly 90% as singletons. The material sequenced was peripheral blood. Receptors originate from a human donor in a cohort sampled during active COVID-19. Each CDR3 is given without its conserved first and last residue. Each record gives: clone size, J gene, V gene, CDR3 protein. Size is omitted from some rows. Given values are once, few, many or a class for expanded clones.

clone size: -
J gene: TRBJ2-2
V gene: TRBV6-4
CDR3 protein: ASSDATNTGELF

clone size: -
J gene: TRBJ2-2
V gene: TRBV3-1/TRBV3-2
CDR3 protein: ASSQDTPTDTGELF

clone size: -
J gene: TRBJ2-3
V gene: TRBV4-2
CDR3 protein: ASSHWGGTDTQY

clone size: -
J gene: TRBJ2-4
V gene: TRBV14
CDR3 protein: ASSQGQGQNIQY

clone size: -
J gene: TRBJ1-5
V gene: TRBV10-3
CDR3 protein: AISEPREPQH

clone size: -
J gene: TRBJ2-2
V gene: TRBV5-1
CDR3 protein: ASSTESGTGELF

clone size: -
J gene: TRBJ2-5
V gene: TRBV10-3
CDR3 protein: AIRKNTGASAPEETQY

clone size: -
J gene: TRBJ2-1
V gene: TRBV5-1
CDR3 protein: ASSLGSGRAYNEQF

clone size: -
J gene: TRBJ2-5
V gene: TRBV7-8
CDR3 protein: ASSLGSAGVGETQY

clone size: -
J gene: TRBJ2-7
V gene: TRBV4-1
CDR3 protein: ASSHETASYEQY

clone size: -
J gene: TRBJ1-5
V gene: TRBV7-2
CDR3 protein: ASSTRGRGSNQPQH

clone size: once
J gene: TRBJ1-2
V gene: TRBV4-1
CDR3 protein: ASSHRDRTRGLYGYT

clone size: -
J gene: TRBJ2-3
V gene: TRBV5-1
CDR3 protein: ASSFTGGDGTDTQY

clone size: -
J gene: TRBJ2-5
V gene: TRBV24-1
CDR3 protein: ATSESSGQETQY

clone size: -
J gene: TRBJ2-5
V gene: TRBV30
CDR3 protein: AWSGSGSWETQY

clone size: -
J gene: TRBJ2-1
V gene: TRBV5-1
CDR3 protein: ASSRSGSYNEQF

clone size: -
J gene: TRBJ1-1
V gene: TRBV29-1
CDR3 protein: SVEETSNTEAF

clone size: once
J gene: TRBJ2-7
V gene: TRBV19
CDR3 protein: ASKRDWSSYEQY

clone size: -
J gene: TRBJ1-2
V gene: TRBV2
CDR3 protein: ASIFRTGDYGYT

clone size: -
J gene: TRBJ1-2
V gene: TRBV5-5
CDR3 protein: ASSLQGNYGYT

clone size: -
J gene: TRBJ2-6
V gene: TRBV5-6
CDR3 protein: ASSLKGQDGANVLT

clone size: -
J gene: TRBJ2-2
V gene: TRBV6-5
CDR3 protein: ASRKGQNTGELF

clone size: once
J gene: TRBJ1-4
V gene: TRBV18
CDR3 protein: ASSPPLTTNEKLF

clone size: -
J gene: TRBJ1-2
V gene: TRBV21-1
CDR3 protein: ASSQGPQNYGYT

clone size: once
J gene: TRBJ1-4
V gene: TRBV7-2
CDR3 protein: ASSSEGWNEKLF